The entry below describes one T cell receptor beta chain. Some clones are missing from TCRdb's copy, which holds only in-frame ones; the method was immunoSEQ multiplex PCR. The sample consists of roughly 6,900 clones, just under 25% of them appearing once. The CDR3 has 14 residues. V trimming: 5 bases; J trimming: 6 bases; junction bases outside the gene matches: 4. Germline CDR1 MNHNY, CDR2 SVGAGI (reference sequence). The reaction was completed, and proliferating CFSE-low CD3+CD4+ and CD3+CD8+ responders were then sorted. The data derive from a study of graft-versus-host responses after intestinal transplantation. Study in general: Anti-thymocyte globulin induction preceded three to four years of tacrolimus and steroid maintenance in all recipients. Study-wide points: Early after transplant, HvG declines were associated with peak levels of circulating GvH clones.

Sequencing used alloreactive CD4+ T cells from a mixed lymphocyte reaction culture, obtained before transplantation. Subset in this sample: CFSE-low proliferating T cells sorted from approximately six-day pre-transplant mixed lymphocyte reaction (GvH or HvG direction). This chain connects TRBV6-6 to TRBJ1-6; 7 nucleotides agree with TRBD1. The receptor comes from a human patient who was an organ donor for intestinal transplantation. DNA of the CDR3: TGTGCCAGCAGTAGAGGGACAGTTAATTCACCCCTCCACTTT. Translated, it gives CASSRGTVNSPLHF.